The 28 T cell receptor beta chains below come from one sample, sequenced in a study of identical twins. MiXCR, applied by TCRdb to the 5' RACE reads, yields one record per CDR3 protein. Of 1.5 million to 2 million distinct CDR3 sequences in the sample, under 35% were seen once. The sample was cord blood. The receptors were gathered from a newborn girl in good health.

This clonotype was seen a handful of times. The genes are TRBV3-1 and TRBJ2-6, with D maybe TRBD1 (5 bases). The CDR3 consists of 18 residues. Germline V gene data show CDR1 as LGHDT and CDR2 as YNNKEL (reference sequence). The V end lost 1 base, the J end lost 0 bases, and 13 bases lay between the germline ends. The CDR3 DNA reads TGTGCCAGCAGCCAAGGGACACTATGGAGCTCTGGGGCCAACGTCCTGACTTTC. Protein product: CASSQGTLWSSGANVLTF.

This clonotype was recorded a few times. This rearrangement joins TRBV6-6 to TRBJ1-2; D possibly corresponds to TRBD1 (6 bases). From germline, CDR1 is MNHNY and CDR2 SVGAGI (reference sequence). This CDR3 comprises 16 residues. Trimming cost V 0 bases and J 4 bases, with 15 bases left between them. As DNA, the CDR3 is TGTGCCAGCAGTTACTCGAGGGAGGGAGGGGGCTATGGCTACACCTTC. This codes for CASSYSREGGGYGYTF.

This chain joins TRBV3-1 and TRBJ2-1; 7 bases match TRBD2. The CDR3 extends over 16 amino acids. Germline assignment: CDR1 LGHDT and CDR2 YNNKEL (reference sequence). V shed 1 base and J 10 bases; nucleotides not matched to a gene: 13. In nucleotides, the CDR3 is TGTGCCAGCAGCCAAGGTTTCGCTAGCGGCCTGTGGGAGCAGTTCTTC. It codes for CASSQGFASGLWEQFF.

In regard to this clonotype: Being one base from a much bigger clone, this may be a read error. This chain uses TRBV29-1 with TRBJ2-5; D assignment may be TRBD1 or TRBD2 (5 bases each). Germline V lookup: CDR1 SQVTM, CDR2 ANQGSEA. The CDR3 is 16 amino acids. V shed 0 bases and J shed 5 bases, with 19 bases lying between them. The DNA of the CDR3 is TGCAGCGTTGAAGAGAGGGACGGGGCGGTGGTTGAGACCCAGTACTTC. Amino acids: CSVEERDGAVVETQYF.

In its sample, this clonotype was seen a few times. The rearrangement joins TRBV29-1 to TRBJ2-2; the D gene is possibly TRBD1 (6 bases). CDR1 is SQVTM and CDR2 is ANQGSEA in the germline V gene. Trimming stripped 3 bases from V and 7 bases from J, with 12 bases between. CDR3 length equals 13 residues. CDR3 in amino acids: CSVEQGIGGELFF. Here the CDR3 DNA reads TGCAGCGTTGAGCAGGGGATAGGCGGGGAGCTGTTTTTT.

This clonotype turned up a few times. The chain is built from TRBV29-1 and TRBJ2-7; weak D call: TRBD1 (6 bases). Looked up from germline, CDR1 is SQVTM and CDR2 is ANQGSEA. With 0 bases removed from V and 0 bases from J, the gap between germline ends came to 9 bases. CDR3 size: 14 residues. CDR3 sequence: CSVEEPGHSYEQYF. In DNA form, the CDR3 reads TGCAGCGTTGAAGAACCGGGACACTCCTACGAGCAGTACTTC.

The rearrangement links TRBV5-1 to TRBJ2-7, with unresolved D. Germline V gives CDR1 SGHRS, CDR2 YFSETQ. Trimming pared 0 bases from V and 0 bases from J, leaving 10 bases between. The CDR3 covers 15 residues. The CDR3 is CASSLGNSYSYEQYF. CDR3 in DNA: TGCGCCAGCAGCTTGGGGAACAGCTACTCCTACGAGCAGTACTTC.

This clonotype turned up a few times. V is TRBV29-1 and J is TRBJ1-1; possible D gene TRBD1, 6 bases. The CDR3 is 16 amino acids. V was trimmed by 4 bases and J by 0 bases, leaving 18 bases between them. Germline V gene sequence: CDR1 SQVTM, CDR2 ANQGSEA. This chain's CDR3 is CSVVGTRGPLNTEAFF. The CDR3 region has the DNA TGCAGCGTTGTAGGTACCCGGGGGCCCCTGAACACTGAAGCTTTCTTT. Full variable domain (remainder filled in from reference TRBV29-1 and TRBJ1-1): SAVISQKPSRDICQRGTSLTIQCQVDSQVTMMFWYRQQPGQSLTLIATANQGSEATYESGFVIDKFPISRPNLTFSTLTVSNMSPEDSSIYLCSVVGTRGPLNTEAFFGQGTRLTVV.

This chain joins TRBV20-1 and TRBJ1-6; a weak D match, TRBD1 (6 bases). Germline V gene sequence: CDR1 DFQATT, CDR2 SNEGSKA (reference sequence). V was clipped by 2 bases and J by 6 bases, with 14 bases between them. The CDR3 extends over 15 amino acids. In DNA, the CDR3 is TGCAGTGCTAGACCACAGGGAATTATTAATTCACCCCTCCACTTT. Its translation: CSARPQGIINSPLHF.

This chain links TRBV20-1 with TRBJ2-1; TRBD2 matches at 13 bases. There are 13 residues in the CDR3. Germline V gene sequence: CDR1 DFQATT, CDR2 SNEGSKA (reference sequence). V lost 6 bases and J lost 9; bases outside the gene matches: 5. The CDR3 DNA sequence: TGCAGTGCAACTAGCGGGGGGGTTGGTGAGCAGTTCTTC. Translation: CSATSGGVGEQFF.

This clonotype was observed once. The chain employs TRBV20-1 and TRBJ2-3, with 13 positions matching TRBD2. CDR1 is DFQATT, CDR2 SNEGSKA, per germline (reference sequence). The J segment lost 3 bases and the V segment lost 2 bases, leaving 8 bases of the junction unmatched. The CDR3 runs to 17 residues. The CDR3 coding sequence is TGCAGTGCTAGAACTAGCGGGAGGGCCCTCAGGACAGATACGCAGTATTTT. Its translation is CSARTSGRALRTDTQYF.

This clonotype was picked up a small number of times. V and J are TRBV27 and TRBJ1-6; tentatively, D is TRBD1 (5 bases). This CDR3 contains 15 residues. Germline V gene sequence: CDR1 MNHEY, CDR2 SMNVEV (reference sequence). Trimming took 7 bases from V and 7 from J, leaving 17 bases between them. CDR3 in amino acids: CASKWTNQYNSPLHF. CDR3 coding DNA: TGTGCCAGCAAATGGACAAATCAGTACAATTCACCCCTCCACTTT.

Of note for this clonotype: At one boundary the junction diverges from the germline segment, which might be a read error. V and J are TRBV7-8 and TRBJ1-2; D may be TRBD1 (5 bases). CDR1 and CDR2 (germline): SGHVS, FQNEAQ. The CDR3 totals 15 residues. The CDR3 here is CASSLVGRANYGCTF. Here the CDR3 DNA reads TGTGCCAGCAGCTTAGTAGGCAGGGCGAACTATGGCTGCACCTTC.

The chain is built from TRBV27 and TRBJ2-1, with D perhaps matching TRBD2 (5 bases). The CDR3 has 15 residues. Germline V gene data show CDR1 as MNHEY and CDR2 as SMNVEV (reference sequence). V lost 7 bases and J lost 5, with 18 bases in between. CDR3 region: CASIRFGRGNNEQFF. CDR3 in DNA: TGTGCCAGCATTCGGTTCGGCAGAGGGAACAATGAGCAGTTCTTC.

The V call is TRBV12-5, the J call TRBJ1-1; the D is unclear. The length of the CDR3 is 13 residues. Germline CDR1 reads LGHNT; CDR2 reads FRNRAP. The V end lost 5 bases, the J end lost 8 bases, and 15 bases lay between the germline ends. CDR3 residues: CASGPPGYGEAFF. Written as DNA, the CDR3 is TGTGCTAGTGGTCCACCGGGGTACGGGGAAGCTTTCTTT.

This rearrangement joins TRBV20-1 to TRBJ1-6; D gene unclear. V dropped 0 bases and J dropped 0 bases, with 9 bases sitting between them. CDR3 length equals 16 residues. Germline V gene data show CDR1 as DFQATT and CDR2 as SNEGSKA (reference sequence). CDR3 bases: TGCAGTGCTAGAGATCAAGACGTCTCCTATAATTCACCCCTCCACTTT. Translated, it gives CSARDQDVSYNSPLHF.

This clonotype was detected a few times. V usage is TRBV28 and J usage is TRBJ1-2; D remains unclear. Germline CDR1 is MDHEN and CDR2 is SYDVKM. The CDR3 has 12 residues. The V and J ends lost 1 base and 10 bases respectively, with 10 bases between them. The CDR3 DNA follows: TGTGCCAGCAGTTTATTAGGGCATCCCTACACCTTC. This encodes CASSLLGHPYTF.

This clonotype was seen a handful of times. The J gene is TRBJ1-6, the V gene TRBV6-6, with D tentatively TRBD1 (5 bases). Trimming took off 5 bases at V and 7 bases at J, with 9 bases between the two ends. Germline loops: CDR1 MNHNY, CDR2 SVGAGI (reference sequence). The CDR3 sequence is 13 residues long. This CDR3 reads CASSGNRNSPLHF. The CDR3 region has the DNA TGTGCCAGCAGTGGGAACAGGAATTCACCCCTCCACTTT.

Ten or more counts support this clonotype. V usage is TRBV28 and J usage is TRBJ2-5; D remains ambiguous. Germline V lookup: CDR1 MDHEN, CDR2 SYDVKM. V was cut by 6 bases and J by 0 bases, with 5 bases left in between. CDR3 size: 12 residues. The CDR3 loop is CASRANQETQYF. The CDR3 DNA sequence: TGTGCCAGCAGGGCAAACCAAGAGACCCAGTACTTC. The variable domain in full, with the rest retrieved from reference TRBV28 and TRBJ2-5, is DVKVTQSSRYLVKRTGEKVFLECVQDMDHENMFWYRQDPGLGLRLIYFSYDVKMKEKGDIPEGYSVSREKKERFSLILESASTNQTSMYLCASRANQETQYFGPGTRLLVL.

V usage is TRBV20-1 and J usage is TRBJ1-1; TRBD1 might be the D (6 bases). Germline V gene data show CDR1 as DFQATT and CDR2 as SNEGSKA (reference sequence). The CDR3 loop spans 14 amino acids. As DNA, the CDR3 is TGCAGGAAGGGGGGGTCCCCGAACCCTACTGAAGCTTTCTTT. Encoded protein: CRKGGSPNPTEAFF.

This clonotype appeared a few times. The chain recombines TRBV12-3 or TRBV12-4 with TRBJ2-7; tentatively, D is TRBD1 or TRBD2 (6 bases each). Trimming removed 7 bases from V and 7 bases from J, with 14 bases in between. The CDR3 is made up of 12 amino acids. CDR3 DNA: TGTGCCAGCACCCCGGAGGGACATGAGCAGTACTTC. Protein: CASTPEGHEQYF.

This clonotype was counted a few times. V usage is TRBV5-4 and J usage is TRBJ2-5, with D possibly matching TRBD1 (5 bases). CDR1 SGHNT and CDR2 YYREEE come from the germline V gene (reference sequence). V lost 1 base and J lost 1, with 11 bases in between. This CDR3 has 15 residues. CDR3 coding DNA: TGTGCCAGCAGCTTGATTGCCAGGGCCCAAGAGACCCAGTACTTC. This codes for CASSLIARAQETQYF.

The chain combines TRBV6-1 with TRBJ2-5; 8 nucleotides align to TRBD2. Germline loops: CDR1 MNHNS, CDR2 SASEGT. The J segment lost 3 bases and the V segment lost 8 bases, leaving 14 bases of the junction unmatched. The CDR3 loop spans 16 amino acids. CDR3 bases: TGTGCCAGCTCATCTCCCACTTTAGCGGGAAAAGAGACCCAGTACTTC. Translation: CASSSPTLAGKETQYF.

The chain is built from TRBV28 and TRBJ2-1; 11 positions agree with TRBD2. The germline gives CDR1 MDHEN, CDR2 SYDVKM. The CDR3 has 18 residues. Germline trimming cut 2 bases from V and 0 bases from J; bases unmatched to any gene: 6. This chain's CDR3 is CASSLVAGGYFSYNEQFF. The CDR3 nucleotides read TGTGCCAGCAGTTTAGTAGCGGGAGGGTACTTCTCCTACAATGAGCAGTTCTTC.

The chain has TRBV10-3 and TRBJ1-1; the match to TRBD1 covers 8 bases. The CDR3 length is 15 residues. Trimming took 2 bases from V and 4 from J; bases not matched to a gene: 6. Per the germline V gene, CDR1 is ENHRY and CDR2 is SYGVKD. The CDR3 protein is CAISETSTGGTEAFF. The CDR3 DNA follows: TGTGCCATCAGTGAGACCTCTACAGGGGGCACTGAAGCTTTCTTT.

This clonotype was seen ten or more times. V gene TRBV11-2 combines with J gene TRBJ2-1; D is ambiguous. V was cut by 5 bases and J by 0 bases, with 11 bases left in between. CDR3 length equals 15 residues. Germline V CDR1 and CDR2: SGHAT, FQNNGV. The CDR3 is CASSQTRSSYNEQFF. CDR3 sequence (DNA): TGTGCCAGCAGCCAAACCAGGAGCTCCTACAATGAGCAGTTCTTC.

The chain carries TRBV4-2 and TRBJ2-3, with 8 bases matching TRBD2. Germline loops: CDR1 LGHNA, CDR2 YNFKEQ. The CDR3 contains 16 residues. V trimming: 0 bases; J trimming: 4 bases; junction bases outside the gene matches: 6. This CDR3 reads CASSQDRRGGPDTQYF. CDR3 sequence (DNA): TGTGCCAGCAGCCAAGATCGACGGGGGGGCCCAGATACGCAGTATTTT.

This clonotype came up a few times. This chain uses TRBV20-1 with TRBJ2-4; D is undetermined. The better agreement between TRBJ2-7 and the DNA end casts doubt on the J call. The CDR3 is 12 amino acids. Germline CDR1 DFQATT, CDR2 SNEGSKA (reference sequence). This chain's CDR3 is CSAPPQVNEQYF. The CDR3 DNA follows: TGCAGTGCTCCCCCTCAGGTCAACGAGCAGTACTTC.